This TCR beta chain is drawn from a study of blood T cell repertoires in COVID-19. Only in-frame clones appear in the TCRdb table, and some are missing; sequencing was by immunoSEQ multiplex PCR. The sample holds a few hundred thousand clones, about 85% seen once. The clonotype comes from a woman aged 45 to 65 who had been exposed to COVID-19. Sequencing used PBMCs or T cells enriched from blood (not recorded which).

CDR3 coding DNA: TGTGCCACCAGCAGAGCAGGACAGATCTACGAGCAGTACTTC. Protein sequence: CATSRAGQIYEQYF. The genes are TRBV15 and TRBJ2-7; D possibly corresponds to TRBD1 (6 bases). V was clipped by 1 base and J by 3 bases, with 10 bases between them. The CDR3 totals 14 residues. The germline gives CDR1 LNHNV, CDR2 YYDKDF (reference sequence).